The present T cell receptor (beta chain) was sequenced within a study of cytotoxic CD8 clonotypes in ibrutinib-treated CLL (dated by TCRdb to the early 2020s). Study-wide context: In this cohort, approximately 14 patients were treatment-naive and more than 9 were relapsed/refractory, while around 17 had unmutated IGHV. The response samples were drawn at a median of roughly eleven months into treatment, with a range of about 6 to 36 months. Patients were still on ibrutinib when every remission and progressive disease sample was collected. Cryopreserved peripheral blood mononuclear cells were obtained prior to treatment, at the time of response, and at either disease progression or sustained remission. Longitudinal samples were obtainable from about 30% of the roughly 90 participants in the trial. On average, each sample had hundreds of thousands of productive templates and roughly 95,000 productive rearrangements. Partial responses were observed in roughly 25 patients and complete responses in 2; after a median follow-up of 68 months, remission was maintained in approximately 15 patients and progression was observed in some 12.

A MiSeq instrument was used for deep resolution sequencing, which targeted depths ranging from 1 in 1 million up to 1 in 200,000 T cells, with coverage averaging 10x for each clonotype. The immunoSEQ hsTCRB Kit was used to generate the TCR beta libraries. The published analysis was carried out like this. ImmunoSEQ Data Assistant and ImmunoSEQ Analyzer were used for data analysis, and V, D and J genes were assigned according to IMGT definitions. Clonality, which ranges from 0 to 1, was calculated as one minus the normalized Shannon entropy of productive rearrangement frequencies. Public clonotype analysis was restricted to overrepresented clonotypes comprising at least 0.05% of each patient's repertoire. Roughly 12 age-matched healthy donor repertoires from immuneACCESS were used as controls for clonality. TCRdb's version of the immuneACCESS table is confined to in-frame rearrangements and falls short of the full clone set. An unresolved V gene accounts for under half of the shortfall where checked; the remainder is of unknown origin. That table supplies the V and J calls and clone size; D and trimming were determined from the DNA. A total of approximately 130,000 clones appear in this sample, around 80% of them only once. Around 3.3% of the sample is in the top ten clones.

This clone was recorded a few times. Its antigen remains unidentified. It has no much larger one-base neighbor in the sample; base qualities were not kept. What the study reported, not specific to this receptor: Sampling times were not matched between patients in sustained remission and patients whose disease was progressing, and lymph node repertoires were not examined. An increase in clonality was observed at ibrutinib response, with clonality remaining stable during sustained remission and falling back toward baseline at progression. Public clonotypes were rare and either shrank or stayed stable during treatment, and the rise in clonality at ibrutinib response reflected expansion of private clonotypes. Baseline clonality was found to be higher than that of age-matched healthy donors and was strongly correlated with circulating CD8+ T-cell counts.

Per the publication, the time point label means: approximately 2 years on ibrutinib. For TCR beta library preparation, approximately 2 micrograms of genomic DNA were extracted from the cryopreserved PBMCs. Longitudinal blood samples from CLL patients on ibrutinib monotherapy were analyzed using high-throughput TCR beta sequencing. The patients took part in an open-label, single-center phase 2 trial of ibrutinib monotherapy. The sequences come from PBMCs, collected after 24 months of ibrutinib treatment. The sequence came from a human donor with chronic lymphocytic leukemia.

The DNA sequence follows: TGTGCCAGCAGCTTGGTGGAAGCCCCGGGATATGGCTACACCTTC. This encodes CASSLVEAPGYGYTF. The sequence links TRBV5-5 to TRBJ1-2, with the D gene call left open. Based on the germline V gene (reference sequence), the CDR1 and CDR2 sequences are SGHKS and YYEKEE. Spanning cysteine to phenylalanine, the CDR3 consists of 15 amino acids. Of all the DNA, just the CDR3 is kept, 45 bases in frame from base 1. Trimming at the junction amounts to 0 bases on V and 5 bases on J, and the germline ends lie 14 bases apart.